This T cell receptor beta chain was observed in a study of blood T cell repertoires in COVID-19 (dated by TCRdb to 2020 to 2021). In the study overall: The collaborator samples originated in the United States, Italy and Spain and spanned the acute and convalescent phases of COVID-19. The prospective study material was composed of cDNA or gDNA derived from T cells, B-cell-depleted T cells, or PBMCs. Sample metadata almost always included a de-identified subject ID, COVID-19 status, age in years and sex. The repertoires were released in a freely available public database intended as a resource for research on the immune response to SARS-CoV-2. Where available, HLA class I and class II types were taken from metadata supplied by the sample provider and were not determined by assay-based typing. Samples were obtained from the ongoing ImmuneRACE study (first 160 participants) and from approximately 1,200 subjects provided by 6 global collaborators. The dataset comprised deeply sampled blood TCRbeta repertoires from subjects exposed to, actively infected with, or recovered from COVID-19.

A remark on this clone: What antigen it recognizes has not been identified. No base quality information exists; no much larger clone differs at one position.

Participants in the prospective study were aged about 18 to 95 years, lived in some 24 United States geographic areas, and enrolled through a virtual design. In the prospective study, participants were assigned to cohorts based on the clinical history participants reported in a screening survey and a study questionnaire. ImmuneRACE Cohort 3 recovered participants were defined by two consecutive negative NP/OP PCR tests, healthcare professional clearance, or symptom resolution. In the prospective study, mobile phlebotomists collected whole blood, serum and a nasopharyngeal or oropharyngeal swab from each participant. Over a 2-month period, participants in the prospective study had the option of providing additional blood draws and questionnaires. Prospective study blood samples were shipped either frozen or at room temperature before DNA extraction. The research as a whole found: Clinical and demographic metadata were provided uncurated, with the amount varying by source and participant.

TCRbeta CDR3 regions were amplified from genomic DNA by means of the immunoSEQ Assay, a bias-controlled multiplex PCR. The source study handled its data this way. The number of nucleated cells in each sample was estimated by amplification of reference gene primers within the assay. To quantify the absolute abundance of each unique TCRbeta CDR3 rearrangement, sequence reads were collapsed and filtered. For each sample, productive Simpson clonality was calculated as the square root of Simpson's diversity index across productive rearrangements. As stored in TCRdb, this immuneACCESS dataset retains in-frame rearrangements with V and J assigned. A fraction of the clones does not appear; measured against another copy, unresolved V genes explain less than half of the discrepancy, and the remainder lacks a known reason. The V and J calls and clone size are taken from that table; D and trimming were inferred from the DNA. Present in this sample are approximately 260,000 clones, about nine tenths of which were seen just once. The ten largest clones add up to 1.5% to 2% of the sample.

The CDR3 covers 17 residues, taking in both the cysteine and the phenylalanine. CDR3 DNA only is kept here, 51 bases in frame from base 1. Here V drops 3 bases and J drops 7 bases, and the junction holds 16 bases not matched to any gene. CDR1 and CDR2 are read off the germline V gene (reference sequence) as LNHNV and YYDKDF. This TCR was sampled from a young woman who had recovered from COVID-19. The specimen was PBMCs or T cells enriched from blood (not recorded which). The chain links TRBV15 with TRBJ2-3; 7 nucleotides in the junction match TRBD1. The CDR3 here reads CATSSYGPGGRSHTQYF. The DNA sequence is TGTGCCACCAGCAGTTACGGCCCAGGGGGTCGGTCACATACGCAGTATTTT.